This T cell receptor (beta chain) came from a study of human T cells and chemical hapten exposure. Across the whole study: How much TCR each sample yielded varied, mostly because pooled library volumes differed slightly.

Documented time point: healthy volunteer bleed at 6 weeks. Unfractionated whole blood yielded the extracted total RNA. There are many counts of this clonotype. The antigen remains undetermined. Individual cDNA molecules had unique molecular identifiers attached to them by the library. In the original processing: Sample-level TCR yields exhibited a median of about 91,000, with a range of roughly 20,000 to 750,000. TCRdb re-derived calls from the RACE reads in MiXCR, one entry per CDR3 protein. In this record, the V and J calls reflect TCRdb's handling and not the investigators' own analysis. The table includes some 31,000 distinct CDR3 sequences, roughly 5% detected once. Study-wide results and caveats: After DPC sensitization, TCRs above 1 in 1000 frequency showed no change.

This TCR was sampled from a human donor in good health. Some clones in this sample may be carry-over from other donors' samples. The specimen was whole blood.

This CDR3 is CASSPQGAVDYGYTF. The DNA for the CDR3 is TGTGCCAGCTCACCTCAGGGAGCGGTTGACTATGGCTACACCTTC. V and J are TRBV18 and TRBJ1-2, with D perhaps matching TRBD1 (5 bases). The CDR3 loop spans 15 amino acids. The V end lost 3 bases, the J end lost 3 bases, and 14 bases lay between the germline ends. Germline V CDR1 and CDR2: KGHSH, LQKENI.